The 22 T cell receptor beta chains reported below all come from one sample, sequenced in a study of blood T cell repertoires in COVID-19. This table comes from immunoSEQ multiplex PCR, and its TCRdb copy is limited to in-frame clones, with some not included. This table has 300,000 to 400,000 clones, about 89% appearing once. The sequencing input was peripheral blood. Every receptor here comes from a woman between 45 and 60 years old with COVID-19, enrolled during active disease.

The V call is TRBV28, the J call TRBJ2-4, with D possibly matching TRBD1 (5 bases). Trimming left V 5 bases short and J 0 bases short, with 14 bases between. The V gene's germline CDR1 is MDHEN and CDR2 SYDVKM. This CDR3 is 16 amino acids long. DNA of the CDR3: TGTGCCAGCAGTCAAGGACACACCCTAGCCAAAAACATTCAGTACTTC. Translated, it gives CASSQGHTLAKNIQYF.

This clone has a single count. V gene TRBV29-1 combines with J gene TRBJ2-7; possible D gene TRBD2, 6 bases. The V end lost 4 bases, the J end lost 1 base, and 14 bases lay between the germline ends. The CDR3 runs 14 residues. CDR1 and CDR2 from the germline V gene are SQVTM and ANQGSEA. Here the CDR3 reads CSVVWRGRSYEQYF. The DNA of the CDR3 is TGCAGCGTTGTATGGCGGGGTCGGTCCTACGAGCAGTACTTC.

V gene TRBV10-3 combines with J gene TRBJ2-5, with D possibly TRBD1 on 5 matching bases. CDR1 and CDR2 (germline): ENHRY, SYGVKD. V was cut by 5 bases and J by 7 bases, with 11 bases left in between. There are 12 residues in the CDR3. DNA for the CDR3: TGTGCCATCAGTCAGGGTATCGGGACCCAGTACTTC. Protein sequence: CAISQGIGTQYF.

The chain couples TRBV3-1 (or the pseudogene TRBV3-2) to TRBJ1-2, with 10 nucleotides matching TRBD1. Trimming removed 1 base from V and 4 bases from J; junction bases left unmatched: 3. The CDR3 length is 15 residues. Per germline, CDR1 LGHDT and CDR2 YNNKEL (reference sequence). The CDR3 coding sequence is TGTGCCAGCAGCCAAGGGACAGGGGGGGCCTATGGCTACACCTTC. Translated, it gives CASSQGTGGAYGYTF.

The J gene is TRBJ2-5, the V gene TRBV6-5; 14 bases agree with TRBD2. The trim removed 5 bases at V and 4 bases at J, leaving 3 bases unmatched. Looked up from germline, CDR1 is MNHEY and CDR2 is SVGAGI. This CDR3 region has 15 residues. The CDR3 region has the DNA TGTGCCAGCAGTACCGGACTAGCGGGGGGAGAGACCCAGTACTTC. Translating gives CASSTGLAGGETQYF.

The chain recombines TRBV10-3 with TRBJ1-2; D might be TRBD1 (5 bases). Trimming pared 6 bases from V and 0 bases from J, leaving 14 bases between. There are 15 residues in the CDR3. Germline V gene sequence: CDR1 ENHRY, CDR2 SYGVKD. The CDR3 here is CAISKQAASNYGYTF. The CDR3 coding sequence is TGTGCCATCAGCAAACAGGCGGCCTCTAACTATGGCTACACCTTC.

This rearrangement joins TRBV2 to TRBJ2-5; 9 bases match TRBD1. The CDR3 runs 14 residues. The germline V gene has CDR1 SNHLY and CDR2 FYNNEI. V trimming: 9 bases; J trimming: 5 bases; junction bases outside the gene matches: 10. The CDR3 loop reads CASHRDRVGETQYF. The CDR3 nucleotides are TGTGCCAGTCACCGGGACAGGGTAGGGGAGACCCAGTACTTC.

The chain recombines TRBV5-1 with TRBJ2-5; 11 nucleotides match TRBD1. CDR1 is SGHRS, CDR2 YFSETQ, per germline. Trimming cost V 4 bases and J 1 base; bases outside gene matches: 12. CDR3 length: 18 residues. The DNA of the CDR3 is TGCGCCAGCAGCCACGGACAGGGGGCCCTACTGTTCCAAGAGACCCAGTACTTC. Translated: CASSHGQGALLFQETQYF.

This clone was recorded a few times. V gene TRBV18 combines with J gene TRBJ2-3; the match to TRBD2 covers 8 bases. The CDR3 sequence is 15 residues long. With V trimmed by 8 bases and J by 2 bases, 9 bases remained unmatched. Per the germline V gene, CDR1 is KGHSH and CDR2 is LQKENI. This CDR3 is CASTTQRGPTDTQYF. The CDR3 DNA follows: TGTGCCAGCACGACCCAGCGGGGGCCCACAGATACGCAGTATTTT.

A few counts support this clone. This chain's CDR3 is CASRILGKSREQFF. Written as DNA, the CDR3 is TGTGCCAGCAGGATACTAGGCAAATCTCGTGAGCAGTTCTTC. This chain connects TRBV28 to TRBJ2-1, with D perhaps TRBD2 (5 bases). Germline values: CDR1 MDHEN, CDR2 SYDVKM. Between the trimmed V and J ends, which lost 6 bases and 9 bases, there was a span of 18 bases. The CDR3 spans 14 residues.

The chain has TRBV6-2 or TRBV6-3 and TRBJ1-2; 7 bases align to TRBD1. From germline, CDR1 is MNHEY and CDR2 SVGEGT. The CDR3 runs 15 residues. The V segment lost 0 bases and the J segment 2 bases; nucleotides outside the gene matches: 3. The CDR3 nucleotides read TGTGCCAGCAGTTACTCTTTGACAGGGAACTATGGCTACACCTTC. Protein sequence: CASSYSLTGNYGYTF.

V gene TRBV27 combines with J gene TRBJ1-5; 7 bases agree with TRBD1. Per the germline V gene, CDR1 is MNHEY and CDR2 is SMNVEV (reference sequence). Unmatched junction bases numbered 2, after V lost 8 bases and J lost 1 base. The length of the CDR3 is 13 residues. Here the CDR3 reads CASQTGSNQPQHF. Here the CDR3 DNA reads TGTGCCAGCCAGACAGGGAGCAATCAGCCCCAGCATTTT.

This sequence joins TRBV27 and TRBJ1-5, with D tentatively TRBD1 (5 bases). Trimming left V 3 bases short and J 5 bases short, with 14 bases between. This CDR3 region has 15 residues. From germline, CDR1 is MNHEY and CDR2 SMNVEV (reference sequence). CDR3 sequence (DNA): TGTGCCAGCAGTTTCGCCCCGGGGGAAGATCAGCCCCAGCATTTT. This codes for CASSFAPGEDQPQHF.

This clone was observed once. The rearrangement joins TRBV4-1 to TRBJ1-3; no reliable D call. CDR1 and CDR2 (germline): MGHRA, YSYEKL. The ends were cut back, 3 bases at V and 6 bases at J, with 12 bases in the middle. CDR3 length equals 14 residues. CDR3 region: CASSHPRAVNTIYF. CDR3 sequence (DNA): TGCGCCAGCAGCCACCCGAGGGCTGTAAACACCATATATTTT.

This chain connects TRBV5-1 to TRBJ2-3; TRBD2 matches 11 bases. CDR1 is SGHRS and CDR2 is YFSETQ in the germline V gene. With 3 bases clipped from V and 4 bases from J, the junction kept 4 bases outside the gene matches. The CDR3 sequence is 15 residues long. CDR3 sequence reads: CASSSTSGSADTQYF. As DNA, the CDR3 is TGCGCCAGCAGCTCAACTAGCGGGAGTGCAGATACGCAGTATTTT.

The chain recombines TRBV28 with TRBJ1-2, with 8 bases that match TRBD1. This CDR3 region has 13 residues. From germline, CDR1 is MDHEN and CDR2 SYDVKM. V shed 8 bases and J 4 bases; nucleotides not matched to a gene: 6. CDR3 sequence: CASGQGGGYGYTF. The CDR3 bases are TGTGCCAGCGGACAGGGTGGCGGCTATGGCTACACCTTC.

The J gene is TRBJ1-1, the V gene TRBV7-9; 7 bases map to TRBD1. Trimming at V came to 3 bases and at J to 6 bases, leaving 13 bases not matched to a gene. This CDR3 spans 16 amino acids. Germline V CDR1 and CDR2: SEHNR, FQNEAQ (reference sequence). This chain's CDR3 is CASSLDRTVPWAEAFF. The CDR3, as DNA: TGTGCCAGCAGCTTGGACAGGACGGTCCCCTGGGCTGAAGCTTTCTTT.

V is TRBV27 and J is TRBJ2-3, with D perhaps TRBD1 (5 bases). In germline, CDR1 is MNHEY, CDR2 SMNVEV (reference sequence). Between the trimmed V and J ends, which lost 6 bases and 2 bases, there was a span of 9 bases. This CDR3 region has 13 residues. The CDR3 loop reads CASSRVTTDTQYF. CDR3 coding DNA: TGTGCCAGCAGCAGGGTCACCACAGATACGCAGTATTTT.

This clone showed up just a few times. The rearrangement uses TRBV12-5 and TRBJ1-1; D uncertain. The V gene lost 6 bases and the J gene lost 2 bases, with 10 bases spanning the gap. In germline, CDR1 is LGHNT, CDR2 FRNRAP. The CDR3 length is 13 residues. In nucleotides, the CDR3 is TGTGCTAGTGGCCTTACCGGTAACACTGAAGCTTTCTTT. This sequence encodes CASGLTGNTEAFF.

The sample holds one count of this clone. V is TRBV7-9 and J is TRBJ2-5, with D perhaps matching TRBD2 (5 bases). The germline gives CDR1 SEHNR, CDR2 FQNEAQ (reference sequence). The CDR3 totals 13 residues. Trimming stripped 5 bases from V and 1 base from J, with 8 bases between. CDR3 amino acids: CASSPEVQETQYF. The CDR3 nucleotides read TGTGCCAGCAGCCCGGAGGTCCAAGAGACCCAGTACTTC.

The V gene is TRBV5-6, the J gene TRBJ2-1; 13 bases match TRBD2. This CDR3 is 16 amino acids long. CDR1 and CDR2 from the germline V gene are SGHDT and YYEEEE. Trimming at V came to 4 bases and at J to 7 bases, leaving 8 bases not matched to a gene. This CDR3 reads CASSLGLAGVGNEQFF. DNA of the CDR3: TGTGCCAGCAGCCTAGGACTAGCGGGGGTGGGAAATGAGCAGTTCTTC.

This chain links TRBV6-2 or TRBV6-3 with TRBJ1-5, with 8 positions matching TRBD1. The CDR3 runs to 15 residues. Trimming cost V 6 bases and J 5 bases; bases outside gene matches: 9. CDR1 and CDR2 from the germline V gene are MNHEY and SVGEGT. The CDR3 nucleotides read TGTGCCAGCAGCCGATTACAGGGGGAGGATCAGCCCCAGCATTTT. Translating gives CASSRLQGEDQPQHF.